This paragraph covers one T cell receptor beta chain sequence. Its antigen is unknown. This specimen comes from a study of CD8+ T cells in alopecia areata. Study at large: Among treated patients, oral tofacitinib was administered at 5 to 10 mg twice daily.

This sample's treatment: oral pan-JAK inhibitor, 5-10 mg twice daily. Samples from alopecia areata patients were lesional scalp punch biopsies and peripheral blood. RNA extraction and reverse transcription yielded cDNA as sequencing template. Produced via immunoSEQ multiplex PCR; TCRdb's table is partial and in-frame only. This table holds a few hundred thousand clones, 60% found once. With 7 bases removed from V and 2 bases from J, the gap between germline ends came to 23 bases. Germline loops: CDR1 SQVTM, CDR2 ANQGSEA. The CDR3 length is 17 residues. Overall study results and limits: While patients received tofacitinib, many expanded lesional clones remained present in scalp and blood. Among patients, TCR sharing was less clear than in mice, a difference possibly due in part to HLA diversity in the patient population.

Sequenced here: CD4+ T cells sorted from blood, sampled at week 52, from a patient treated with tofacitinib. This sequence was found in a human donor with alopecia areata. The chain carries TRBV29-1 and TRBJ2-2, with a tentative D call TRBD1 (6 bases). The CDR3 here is CSAHATHGDTNTGELFF. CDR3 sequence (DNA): TGCAGCGCCCACGCTACCCACGGGGACACAAACACCGGGGAGCTGTTTTTT.